A single sample gave rise to the 7 T cell receptor beta chains below, sequenced in a study of shared clonotypes between healthy human individuals. Only CD45RO-negative cells positively selected for CCR7 counted as naive CD8 cells, so terminally differentiated effector memory CD45RA+ cells were excluded. Here immunoSEQ multiplex PCR was the method, and the copy in TCRdb shows in-frame clones only, minus some. This sample has about 820,000 clones, with about 91% found just once. Input material: naive CD8+ T cells sorted from blood. All receptors come from a man aged 25 to 45 in good health.

The chain has TRBV6-4 and TRBJ2-7, with TRBD1 as a possible D gene (5 bases). Looked up from germline, CDR1 is MRHNA and CDR2 is SNTAGT. Trimming shortened V by 3 bases and J by 3 bases, and 18 bases separated the two germline ends. CDR3 length: 16 residues. Here the CDR3 DNA reads TGTGCCAGCAGTGAACAGGCCGAGACCACCTTCTACGAGCAGTACTTC. Translating gives CASSEQAETTFYEQYF.

V usage is TRBV5-1 and J usage is TRBJ2-1; TRBD2 matches 12 bases. Trimming cost V 4 bases and J 0 bases; bases outside gene matches: 2. The CDR3 runs to 16 residues. Germline CDR1 is SGHRS and CDR2 is YFSETQ. The CDR3 loop reads CASSVLAGGSYNEQFF. DNA of the CDR3: TGCGCCAGCAGCGTACTAGCGGGAGGCTCCTACAATGAGCAGTTCTTC.

For the CDR3, the DNA is TGTGCCAGCAGTGTTGGGACAGGGGGCCACGAGCAGTACTTC. Translating gives CASSVGTGGHEQYF. The V and J genes are TRBV25-1 and TRBJ2-7, with 12 bases aligning to TRBD1. CDR3 size: 14 residues. Trimming removed 4 bases from V and 5 bases from J; junction bases left unmatched: 3. Per germline, CDR1 MGHDK and CDR2 SYGVNS.

This rearrangement joins TRBV28 to TRBJ2-3, with D possibly TRBD2 on 6 matching bases. Per germline, CDR1 MDHEN and CDR2 SYDVKM. The CDR3 has 15 amino acids. Between the trimmed V and J ends, which lost 6 bases and 3 bases, there was a span of 16 bases. DNA for the CDR3: TGTGCCAGCAGCTCTACGGGGGTCGGGACAGATACGCAGTATTTT. It encodes CASSSTGVGTDTQYF. Full variable domain (rest looked up from reference TRBV28 and TRBJ2-3): DVKVTQSSRYLVKRTGEKVFLECVQDMDHENMFWYRQDPGLGLRLIYFSYDVKMKEKGDIPEGYSVSREKKERFSLILESASTNQTSMYLCASSSTGVGTDTQYFGPGTRLTVL.

The chain combines TRBV7-8 with TRBJ2-2; 10 bases are a match to TRBD1. J lost 6 bases, V lost 5 bases, and 6 bases had no gene match. Germline lookup yields CDR1 SGHVS and CDR2 FQNEAQ. CDR3 length: 15 residues. CDR3 protein: CASSHGQGVAGELFF. CDR3 DNA: TGTGCCAGCAGCCACGGACAGGGGGTAGCCGGGGAGCTGTTTTTT.

This clone was seen only once. The gene calls are TRBV29-1 and TRBJ2-7; no reliable D call. The ends were cut back, 1 base at V and 4 bases at J, with 17 bases in the middle. The CDR3 covers 15 residues. CDR1 SQVTM and CDR2 ANQGSEA come from the germline V gene. CDR3 amino acids: CSVEGTDGFEYEQYF. CDR3 nucleotides: TGCAGCGTTGAAGGTACGGACGGCTTCGAGTACGAGCAGTACTTC.

V and J are TRBV9 and TRBJ2-1; the D gene is possibly TRBD1 (6 bases). In germline, CDR1 is SGDLS, CDR2 YYNGEE. The CDR3 consists of 14 residues. Deletions cut 4 bases from V and 4 bases from J, with 12 bases between. The CDR3 region has the DNA TGTGCCAGCAGCCCCGGGACATCGTACAATGAGCAGTTCTTC. Its protein product is CASSPGTSYNEQFF.